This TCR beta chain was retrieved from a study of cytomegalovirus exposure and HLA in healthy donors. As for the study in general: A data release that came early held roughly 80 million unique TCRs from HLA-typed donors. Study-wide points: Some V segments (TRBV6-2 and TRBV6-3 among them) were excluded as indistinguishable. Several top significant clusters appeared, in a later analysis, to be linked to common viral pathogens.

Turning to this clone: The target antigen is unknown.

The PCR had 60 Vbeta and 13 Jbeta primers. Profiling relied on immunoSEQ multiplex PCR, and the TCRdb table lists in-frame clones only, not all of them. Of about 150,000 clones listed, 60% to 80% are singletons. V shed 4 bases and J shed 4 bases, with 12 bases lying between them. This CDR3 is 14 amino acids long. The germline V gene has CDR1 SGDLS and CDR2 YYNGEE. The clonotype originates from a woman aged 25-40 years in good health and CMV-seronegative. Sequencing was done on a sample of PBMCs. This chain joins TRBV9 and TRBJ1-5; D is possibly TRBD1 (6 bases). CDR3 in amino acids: CASSPTGQNQPQHF. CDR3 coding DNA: TGTGCCAGCAGCCCCACAGGACAGAATCAGCCCCAGCATTTT.